The sequence of this T cell receptor beta chain was determined in a study of T cell changes during pregnancy in multiple sclerosis. Trimming took 5 bases from V and 6 from J; bases not matched to a gene: 6. Germline V gene lookup returns CDR1 SGHVS and CDR2 FQNEAQ. The CDR3 is made up of 14 amino acids. The method was immunoSEQ multiplex PCR; TCRdb's version includes in-frame clones alone and lacks a portion of them. The sample lists nearly 45,000 clones, 90% to 97% occurring once. The rearrangement uses TRBV7-8 and TRBJ1-2, with 10 nucleotides matching TRBD1. This clonotype was sampled from a female donor with multiple sclerosis, enrolled in a pregnancy study. Sequenced here: peripheral blood, sampled in the second trimester of pregnancy. The CDR3, as DNA: TGTGCCAGCAGCCGTCGGGGGACAGGGGATGGCTACACCTTC. Protein product: CASSRRGTGDGYTF.